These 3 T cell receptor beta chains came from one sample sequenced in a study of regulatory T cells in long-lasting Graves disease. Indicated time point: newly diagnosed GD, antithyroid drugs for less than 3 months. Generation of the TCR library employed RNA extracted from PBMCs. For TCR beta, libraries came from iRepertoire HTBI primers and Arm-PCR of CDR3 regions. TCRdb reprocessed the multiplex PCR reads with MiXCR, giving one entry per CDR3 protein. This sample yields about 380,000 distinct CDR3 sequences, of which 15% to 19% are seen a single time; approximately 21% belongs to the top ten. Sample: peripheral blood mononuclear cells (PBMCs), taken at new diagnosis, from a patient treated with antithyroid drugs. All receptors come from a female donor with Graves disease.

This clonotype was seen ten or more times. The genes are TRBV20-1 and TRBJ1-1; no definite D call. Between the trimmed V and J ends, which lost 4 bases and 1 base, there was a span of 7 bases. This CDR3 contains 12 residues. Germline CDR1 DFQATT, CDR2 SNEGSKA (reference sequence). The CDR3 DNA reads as TGCAGTGCTATGGGAGGGAACACTGAAGCTTTCTTT. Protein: CSAMGGNTEAFF.

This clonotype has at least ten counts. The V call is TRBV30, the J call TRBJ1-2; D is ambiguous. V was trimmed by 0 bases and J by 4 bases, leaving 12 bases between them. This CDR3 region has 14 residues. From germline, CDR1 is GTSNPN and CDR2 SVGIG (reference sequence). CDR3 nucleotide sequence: TGTGCCTGGAGTGTTCTAAGGTCCCGCTATGGCTACACCTTC. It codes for CAWSVLRSRYGYTF.

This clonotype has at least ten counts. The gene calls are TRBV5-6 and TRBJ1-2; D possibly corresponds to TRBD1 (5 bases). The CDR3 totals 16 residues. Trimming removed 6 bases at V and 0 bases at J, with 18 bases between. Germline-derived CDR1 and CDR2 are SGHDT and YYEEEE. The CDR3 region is CASTRDGGGPNYGYTF. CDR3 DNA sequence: TGTGCCAGCACCCGGGATGGGGGGGGACCTAACTATGGCTACACCTTC.